A selection of T cell receptor beta chains follows, all from one sample in a study of cytomegalovirus exposure and HLA in healthy donors. Method: immunoSEQ multiplex PCR; TCRdb's copy keeps in-frame clones and lacks some. The data show around 170,000 clones, 85% seen once. Material for sequencing was PBMCs. These receptors were taken from a man in his late teens or twenties in good health and CMV-seropositive. The CDR3 runs from the conserved cysteine through the conserved F or W. The order of the fields is V gene, J gene, D gene, CDR3 length, clone size, CDR3 DNA, CDR3 protein. D genes are given only for firm matches. Size is omitted from some rows. Given values are once, few, many or a class for expanded clones.

V gene: TRBV15; J gene: TRBJ2-2; D gene: TRBD1; CDR3 length: 14; clone size: .; CDR3 DNA: TGTGCCACCAGCTCCGGGACAGCAACCGGGGAGCTGTTTTTT; CDR3 protein: CATSSGTATGELFF
V gene: TRBV11-2; J gene: TRBJ2-2; D gene: TRBD2; CDR3 length: 17; clone size: .; CDR3 DNA: TGTGCCAGCAGCTTAGTATTTAGCGGGGGAACTACCGGGGAGCTGTTTTTT; CDR3 protein: CASSLVFSGGTTGELFF
V gene: TRBV5-4; J gene: TRBJ2-7; D gene: TRBD2; CDR3 length: 15; clone size: .; CDR3 DNA: TGTGCCAGCAGCTCGAAGACTAGCGGGGGCTACGAGCAGTACTTC; CDR3 protein: CASSSKTSGGYEQYF
V gene: TRBV5-1; J gene: TRBJ2-5; D gene: TRBD1; CDR3 length: 13; clone size: .; CDR3 DNA: TGCGCCAGCAGCATGACAGGGGAAGAGACCCAGTACTTC; CDR3 protein: CASSMTGEETQYF
V gene: TRBV23-1; J gene: TRBJ2-4; D gene: TRBD2; CDR3 length: 13; clone size: once; CDR3 DNA: TGCGCCAGCAATGGGGGGGTGAGTGGCATTCAGTACTTC; CDR3 protein: CASNGGVSGIQYF
V gene: TRBV7-9; J gene: TRBJ2-5; D gene: TRBD1; CDR3 length: 16; clone size: .; CDR3 DNA: TGTGCCAGCAGCCGTGATCACGGGACAGCCCAAGAGACCCAGTACTTC; CDR3 protein: CASSRDHGTAQETQYF
V gene: TRBV10-1; J gene: TRBJ2-7; D gene: .; CDR3 length: 14; clone size: .; CDR3 DNA: TGCGCCAGCAGTGAGCCCAGGTACTCCTACGAGCAGTACTTC; CDR3 protein: CASSEPRYSYEQYF
V gene: TRBV27; J gene: TRBJ1-2; D gene: .; CDR3 length: 16; clone size: .; CDR3 DNA: TGTGCCAGCAGTCCCATGATAACAGGGAGGGGAGGTGGCTACACCTTC; CDR3 protein: CASSPMITGRGGGYTF
V gene: TRBV28; J gene: TRBJ2-5; D gene: .; CDR3 length: 12; clone size: few; CDR3 DNA: TGTGCCAGCAGTTTACTCGGAGAGACCCAGTACTTC; CDR3 protein: CASSLLGETQYF
V gene: TRBV6-1; J gene: TRBJ2-3; D gene: TRBD2; CDR3 length: 15; clone size: .; CDR3 DNA: TGTGCCAGCAGTGAACTAGCGGGAGGGCCAGATACGCAGTATTTT; CDR3 protein: CASSELAGGPDTQYF
V gene: TRBV6-5; J gene: TRBJ2-7; D gene: TRBD2; CDR3 length: 16; clone size: .; CDR3 DNA: TGTGCCAGCAGTTACGAAAAGAGGGGAGGGCCCGACGAGCAGTACTTC; CDR3 protein: CASSYEKRGGPDEQYF
V gene: TRBV2; J gene: TRBJ2-3; D gene: .; CDR3 length: 13; clone size: once; CDR3 DNA: TGTGCCAGCCCTACGGGTAGCACAGATACGCAGTATTTT; CDR3 protein: CASPTGSTDTQYF
V gene: TRBV30; J gene: TRBJ1-2; D gene: .; CDR3 length: 14; clone size: few; CDR3 DNA: TGTGCCTGGAGTCTGCCAACTACTTACGATGGCTACACCTTC; CDR3 protein: CAWSLPTTYDGYTF
V gene: TRBV11-3; J gene: TRBJ2-5; D gene: .; CDR3 length: 15; clone size: .; CDR3 DNA: TGTGCCAGCAGCTTAGAAGGCTCCCCTAGGGAGACCCAGTACTTC; CDR3 protein: CASSLEGSPRETQYF
V gene: TRBV10-3; J gene: TRBJ2-2; D gene: .; CDR3 length: 14; clone size: .; CDR3 DNA: TGTGCCATCAGTGAGGGGGGCGGTACCGGGGAGCTGTTTTTT; CDR3 protein: CAISEGGGTGELFF
V gene: TRBV29-1; J gene: TRBJ2-7; D gene: TRBD1; CDR3 length: 13; clone size: .; CDR3 DNA: TGCAGCGTTGAAACAGAGACAGGGTACGAGCAGTACTTC; CDR3 protein: CSVETETGYEQYF
V gene: TRBV4-1; J gene: TRBJ2-3; D gene: TRBD2; CDR3 length: 15; clone size: .; CDR3 DNA: TGCGCCAGCAGCCAAGGCGGAGCGGGAGCTGATACGCAGTATTTT; CDR3 protein: CASSQGGAGADTQYF
V gene: TRBV11-3; J gene: TRBJ2-1; D gene: TRBD1; CDR3 length: 16; clone size: .; CDR3 DNA: TGTGCCAGCAGCTTGGGGCCGGGACAGGGGGGCAATGAGCAGTTCTTC; CDR3 protein: CASSLGPGQGGNEQFF
V gene: TRBV25-1; J gene: TRBJ1-1; D gene: .; CDR3 length: 13; clone size: .; CDR3 DNA: TGTGCCAGCAGGCGCATGGACATCACTGAAGCTTTCTTT; CDR3 protein: CASRRMDITEAFF
V gene: TRBV4-1; J gene: TRBJ2-3; D gene: TRBD2; CDR3 length: 16; clone size: once; CDR3 DNA: TGCGCCAGCAGCCGGGGACTAGCGGGGTTCACAGATACGCAGTATTTT; CDR3 protein: CASSRGLAGFTDTQYF
V gene: TRBV10-1; J gene: TRBJ1-1; D gene: .; CDR3 length: 13; clone size: .; CDR3 DNA: TGCGCCAGCAGTCAGGGCAGTGGGTCTGAAGCTTTCTTT; CDR3 protein: CASSQGSGSEAFF
V gene: TRBV19; J gene: TRBJ1-5; D gene: TRBD1; CDR3 length: 14; clone size: .; CDR3 DNA: TGTGCCAGTAGTGGACAGGGTGGGAATCAGCCCCAGCATTTT; CDR3 protein: CASSGQGGNQPQHF
V gene: TRBV5-1; J gene: TRBJ2-6; D gene: .; CDR3 length: 16; clone size: .; CDR3 DNA: TGCGCCAGCAGCTTCCATAAGAGGTCTGGGGCCAACGTCCTGACTTTC; CDR3 protein: CASSFHKRSGANVLTF
V gene: TRBV9; J gene: TRBJ1-1; D gene: .; CDR3 length: 14; clone size: once; CDR3 DNA: TGTGCCAGCAGCGTAGGTACGGGGAACACTGAAGCTTTCTTT; CDR3 protein: CASSVGTGNTEAFF
V gene: TRBV10-3; J gene: TRBJ1-1; D gene: .; CDR3 length: 15; clone size: once; CDR3 DNA: TGTGCCATCTCTCCTAGAGACCGGGTGAACACTGAAGCTTTCTTT; CDR3 protein: CAISPRDRVNTEAFF
V gene: TRBV27; J gene: TRBJ2-7; D gene: .; CDR3 length: 13; clone size: .; CDR3 DNA: TGTGCCAGCAGTTTATATGGGCCCGGCGAGCAGTACTTC; CDR3 protein: CASSLYGPGEQYF
V gene: TRBV9; J gene: TRBJ2-7; D gene: TRBD2; CDR3 length: 15; clone size: .; CDR3 DNA: TGTGCCAGCAGCGCGGGGGGGGCTTTGATTGGTGAGCAGTACTTC; CDR3 protein: CASSAGGALIGEQYF
V gene: TRBV14; J gene: TRBJ2-2; D gene: .; CDR3 length: 15; clone size: .; CDR3 DNA: TGTGCCAGCAGCCAAGGGGGCGTTTGGACCGGGGAGCTGTTTTTT; CDR3 protein: CASSQGGVWTGELFF
V gene: TRBV7-9; J gene: TRBJ1-5; D gene: .; CDR3 length: 14; clone size: .; CDR3 DNA: TGTGCCAGCAGCTTAGGGGGAGGAAATCAGCCCCAGCATTTT; CDR3 protein: CASSLGGGNQPQHF
V gene: TRBV5-1; J gene: TRBJ2-1; D gene: .; CDR3 length: 13; clone size: .; CDR3 DNA: TGCGCCAGCAGCTTGGAGTCGGGCAATGAGCAGTTCTTC; CDR3 protein: CASSLESGNEQFF
V gene: TRBV6-1; J gene: TRBJ2-6; D gene: TRBD1; CDR3 length: 16; clone size: .; CDR3 DNA: TGTGCCAGCAGTGAAGTCGAGGGGGCCGGGGCCAACGTCCTGACTTTC; CDR3 protein: CASSEVEGAGANVLTF
V gene: TRBV5-1; J gene: TRBJ2-1; D gene: TRBD2; CDR3 length: 15; clone size: .; CDR3 DNA: TGCGCCAGCACAAGGACTAGCGGGGGCTACAATGAGCAGTTCTTC; CDR3 protein: CASTRTSGGYNEQFF
V gene: TRBV13; J gene: TRBJ2-1; D gene: TRBD1; CDR3 length: 16; clone size: .; CDR3 DNA: TGTGCCAGCACAAGGGAGAGGACAGGGACCTACAATGAGCAGTTCTTC; CDR3 protein: CASTRERTGTYNEQFF
V gene: TRBV27; J gene: TRBJ2-1; D gene: .; CDR3 length: 11; clone size: .; CDR3 DNA: TGTGCCAGCAGCATTGACAGGCAGCGGTTCTTC; CDR3 protein: CASSIDRQRFF
V gene: TRBV4-1; J gene: TRBJ1-1; D gene: TRBD1; CDR3 length: 15; clone size: .; CDR3 DNA: TGCGCCAGCAGCCCCGGGACAGGGGAAAACACTGAAGCTTTCTTT; CDR3 protein: CASSPGTGENTEAFF
V gene: TRBV11-2; J gene: TRBJ1-4; D gene: .; CDR3 length: 14; clone size: .; CDR3 DNA: TGTGCCAGCAGCCCAAATCGACACACTGGCAAGCTGTTTTTT; CDR3 protein: CASSPNRHTGKLFF